The clone carrying this T cell receptor beta chain has ten or more counts. These data come from a study of early T cells in non-severe SARS-CoV-2 infection. Each cDNA molecule carried a unique molecular identifier. TCRdb reanalysed the 5' RACE reads using MiXCR and keeps one entry per CDR3 protein. The table lists just under 65,000 distinct CDR3 sequences, about 11% of them singletons, with under 3% in the top ten. The starting material was whole blood, obtained at baseline. The TCR sequence derives from an adult who was a healthcare worker with PCR-confirmed SARS-CoV-2 infection or an uninfected control (not recorded which).

The CDR3 DNA reads TGTGCCAGCAGTTACCACCAGGGGAGGGTTAGGACTGAAGCTTTCTTT. Translating gives CASSYHQGRVRTEAFF. The chain joins TRBV6-6 to TRBJ1-1, with D possibly matching TRBD1 (6 bases). V dropped 2 bases and J dropped 5 bases, with 18 bases sitting between them. The germline V gene has CDR1 MNHNY and CDR2 SVGAGI (reference sequence). The CDR3 runs to 16 residues.